What follows are 10 T cell receptor beta chains derived from one specimen sequenced in a study of CD8 T cells in ankylosing spondylitis. A single record per CDR3 protein comes from TCRdb applying MiXCR to the 5' RACE reads. This table holds 750,000 to 850,000 distinct CDR3 sequences, 12% found once. Their antigens remain unidentified. The study, taken as a whole, reports: Apparently characteristic of ankylosing spondylitis blood was a TCR beta motif (eight highly homologous variants).

Sequencing input: blood, either unsorted or a sorted T cell fraction (not recorded which). These receptors were obtained from a male donor with ankylosing spondylitis.

The J gene is TRBJ2-7, the V gene TRBV3-1; perhaps D is TRBD1 or TRBD2 (6 bases each). This CDR3 region has 14 residues. Trimming left V 5 bases short and J 4 bases short, with 15 bases between. Germline V gives CDR1 LGHDT, CDR2 YNNKEL (reference sequence). CDR3 DNA sequence: TGTGCCAGCAGCAAGTCGGGGGCGCCGTACGAGCAGTACTTC. Its translation: CASSKSGAPYEQYF.

This clonotype was observed a few times. The chain couples TRBV20-1 to TRBJ1-1; D gene unclear. CDR1 and CDR2 from the germline V gene are DFQATT and SNEGSKA (reference sequence). The ends were cut back, 4 bases at V and 6 bases at J, with 9 bases in the middle. CDR3 size: 11 residues. DNA of the CDR3: TGCAGTGCTAAGATAGGGTCTGAAGCTTTCTTT. It yields the protein CSAKIGSEAFF.

This clonotype was detected many times. The J gene is TRBJ1-4, the V gene TRBV6-1, with D perhaps matching TRBD1 (5 bases). Germline V lookup: CDR1 MNHNS, CDR2 SASEGT. The CDR3 has 14 amino acids. V shed 6 bases and J shed 2 bases, with 10 bases lying between them. CDR3 residues: CASSQGYTNEKLFF. The CDR3 coding sequence is TGTGCCAGCAGCCAGGGATACACTAATGAAAAACTGTTTTTT.

This clonotype turned up a few times. A read error may produce the germline difference seen at one junction end. The J gene is TRBJ2-1, the V gene TRBV20-1, with D tentatively TRBD2 (5 bases). Germline V gives CDR1 DFQATT, CDR2 SNEGSKA (reference sequence). This CDR3 region has 13 residues. The CDR3 loop reads CSVRADSYNEQFF. In DNA, the CDR3 is TGCAGTGTTAGAGCGGACTCCTACAATGAGCAGTTCTTC.

The CDR3 reads CASSQFPGAVETQYF. CDR3 DNA: TGTGCCAGCAGCCAATTTCCGGGGGCCGTGGAGACCCAGTACTTC. The chain joins TRBV4-2 to TRBJ2-5; TRBD1 or TRBD2 may be the D gene (6 bases each). CDR3 length: 15 amino acids. The V gene's germline CDR1 is LGHNA and CDR2 YNFKEQ. V dropped 2 bases and J dropped 5 bases, with 15 bases sitting between them.

This clonotype was found a few times. The chain joins TRBV20-1 to TRBJ2-1, with 9 bases lining up with TRBD1. Trimming removed 5 bases from V and 7 bases from J; junction bases left unmatched: 12. Germline loops: CDR1 DFQATT, CDR2 SNEGSKA (reference sequence). The CDR3 is 15 residues long. CDR3 in DNA: TGCAGTGCTCCCCGCCGGGACAGGGTCGGGAATGAGCAGTTCTTC. Its protein is CSAPRRDRVGNEQFF.

This clonotype appeared a few times. The chain recombines TRBV10-3 with TRBJ2-7; 7 bases match TRBD2. This CDR3 has 15 residues. CDR1 is ENHRY and CDR2 is SYGVKD in the germline V gene. V shed 0 bases, J shed 3 bases, and the junction held 5 bases outside the gene matches. The CDR3: CAISESTGRIYEQYF. DNA of the CDR3: TGTGCCATCAGTGAGTCGACCGGGAGGATCTACGAGCAGTACTTC.

This sequence joins TRBV6-1 and TRBJ1-1; D uncertain. CDR1 and CDR2 from the germline V gene are MNHNS and SASEGT. V shed 6 bases and J shed 3 bases, with 20 bases lying between them. The CDR3 runs 16 residues. CDR3 amino acids: CASRTGATNGDTEAFF. The CDR3 DNA sequence: TGTGCCAGCAGGACCGGCGCTACAAACGGGGACACTGAAGCTTTCTTT.

Many counts were recorded for this clonotype. The chain couples TRBV6-1 to TRBJ2-7, with 7 bases identical to TRBD2. Looked up from germline, CDR1 is MNHNS and CDR2 is SASEGT. This CDR3 has 17 residues. V gave up 7 bases and J gave up 2 bases; unmatched junction bases: 17. CDR3 coding DNA: TGTGCCAGCACCGCAACCCCGGGACTACCAAACCCCTACGAGCAGTACTTC. Its protein product is CASTATPGLPNPYEQYF.

This clonotype was counted ten times or more. The chain joins TRBV4-2 to TRBJ2-1, with 9 bases fitting TRBD1. Germline V gene lookup returns CDR1 LGHNA and CDR2 YNFKEQ. This CDR3 comprises 16 residues. V was clipped by 4 bases and J by 8 bases; unmatched bases: 12. This CDR3 is CASSPPRDRGSYEQFF. CDR3 bases: TGTGCCAGCAGCCCACCCCGAGACAGGGGGTCATATGAGCAGTTCTTC.